A single sample gave rise to the 21 T cell receptor beta chains below, sequenced in a study of blood T cell repertoires in COVID-19. Some clones are missing from TCRdb's copy, which holds only in-frame ones; the method was immunoSEQ multiplex PCR. The table shows 300,000 to 400,000 clones, with 75% to 90% occurring only once. The sequenced sample consisted of PBMCs or T cells enriched from blood (not recorded which). Receptor source: a man between 18 and 35 years old who had recovered from COVID-19.

Concerning this clone itself: The identical CDR3 is also encoded by other nucleotide sequences in the sample. The chain combines TRBV29-1 with TRBJ1-1; 7 nucleotides line up with TRBD1. Per the germline V gene, CDR1 is SQVTM and CDR2 is ANQGSEA. The V segment lost 5 bases and the J segment 1 base; nucleotides outside the gene matches: 4. This CDR3 is 13 amino acids long. For the CDR3, the DNA is TGCAGCGTTCTACAGGGGCGGAACACTGAAGCTTTCTTT. It codes for CSVLQGRNTEAFF.

This clone appeared once. The chain carries TRBV28 and TRBJ1-1; D gene unclear. Germline CDR1 MDHEN, CDR2 SYDVKM. This CDR3 contains 16 residues. Trimming cost V 4 bases and J 2 bases, with 17 bases left between them. The CDR3 region has the DNA TGTGCCAGCAGTTCCCAATGGAGGGCTCGAAACACTGAAGCTTTCTTT. Translating it yields CASSSQWRARNTEAFF.

A few counts support this clone. The chain has TRBV5-4 and TRBJ2-1, with TRBD2 identical over 7 bases. J was trimmed by 2 bases and V by 5 bases; bases with no gene match: 7. The CDR3 totals 15 residues. CDR1 is SGHNT and CDR2 is YYREEE in the germline V gene (reference sequence). The CDR3 protein is CASRIGGGTYNEQFF. The CDR3, as DNA: TGTGCCAGCAGGATTGGGGGGGGGACCTACAATGAGCAGTTCTTC. Full variable domain (outside the CDR3, taken from reference TRBV5-4 and TRBJ2-1): ETGVTQSPTHLIKTRGQQVTLRCSSQSGHNTVSWYQQALGQGPQFIFQYYREEENGRGNFPPRFSGLQFPNYSSELNVNALELDDSALYLCASRIGGGTYNEQFFGPGTRLTVL.

This sequence joins TRBV19 and TRBJ1-2; 7 bases align to TRBD1. This CDR3 has 16 amino acids. Germline-derived CDR1 and CDR2 are LNHDA and SQIVND (reference sequence). The junction had 18 bases not matched to a gene; V was cut back by 6 bases and J by 8 bases. CDR3 in DNA: TGTGCCAGTAGAGGGACAGAACTCCACGTTTTAGGCGGCTACACCTTC. Encoded protein: CASRGTELHVLGGYTF.

This clone occurred once. The gene calls are TRBV27 and TRBJ2-1; TRBD2 agrees at 8 bases. CDR1 and CDR2 from the germline V gene are MNHEY and SMNVEV (reference sequence). The V and J ends lost 8 bases and 7 bases, in that order; junction bases with no gene match: 19. The CDR3 is made up of 17 amino acids. The CDR3 protein is CASYRLSPAGGTNEQFF. The CDR3 DNA is TGTGCCAGCTACCGTTTAAGTCCGGCGGGAGGCACGAATGAGCAGTTCTTC.

V and J are TRBV29-1 and TRBJ2-3; maybe TRBD1 (5 bases). Looked up from germline, CDR1 is SQVTM and CDR2 is ANQGSEA. V shed 3 bases and J shed 4 bases, with 23 bases lying between them. The CDR3 is made up of 17 amino acids. The CDR3 DNA reads as TGCAGCGTTGACGGTGACGGACACTCGCTTCGGGCAGATACGCAGTATTTT. Amino acids: CSVDGDGHSLRADTQYF.

The genes are TRBV7-9 and TRBJ1-1; D is unclear. CDR3 size: 13 residues. V was pared by 5 bases and J by 0 bases, with 7 bases between. Germline V CDR1 and CDR2: SEHNR, FQNEAQ (reference sequence). The CDR3: CASSAQMNTEAFF. CDR3 bases: TGTGCCAGCAGCGCTCAGATGAACACTGAAGCTTTCTTT.

Turning to this clone: The sample holds other DNA sequences that translate to the same CDR3. The genes are TRBV5-1 and TRBJ1-1; 7 bases agree with TRBD1. Germline-derived CDR1 and CDR2 are SGHRS and YFSETQ. The length of the CDR3 is 14 residues. V lost 2 bases, J lost 1 base, and 2 bases stayed unmatched. In nucleotides, the CDR3 is TGCGCCAGCAGCTTTCAGGGGGAGAACACTGAAGCTTTCTTT. It translates to CASSFQGENTEAFF. The complete variable domain, with remaining parts taken from reference TRBV5-1 and TRBJ1-1, reads KAGVTQTPRYLIKTRGQQVTLSCSPISGHRSVSWYQQTPGQGLQFLFEYFSETQRNKGNFPGRFSGRQFSNSRSEMNVSTLELGDSALYLCASSFQGENTEAFFGQGTRLTVV.

The chain joins TRBV15 to TRBJ2-7, with 8 bases identical to TRBD1. This CDR3 has 14 amino acids. J gave up 3 bases and V 0 bases, and 1 base lay outside the gene matches. Germline V gene lookup returns CDR1 LNHNV and CDR2 YYDKDF (reference sequence). Written as DNA, the CDR3 is TGTGCCACCAGCAGAGACAGGGGGCTCTACGAGCAGTACTTC. This codes for CATSRDRGLYEQYF.

The genes are TRBV11-2 and TRBJ2-1; TRBD2 agrees at 12 bases. V trimming: 5 bases; J trimming: 5 bases; junction bases outside the gene matches: 7. Germline CDR1 and CDR2: SGHAT and FQNNGV. This CDR3 region has 16 residues. CDR3 sequence reads: CASSPGTSGFHNEQFF. DNA for the CDR3: TGTGCCAGCAGCCCCGGGACTAGCGGGTTCCACAATGAGCAGTTCTTC.

The chain links TRBV3-1 (or the pseudogene TRBV3-2) to TRBJ1-3; D is uncertain. The CDR3 is made up of 15 amino acids. The germline V gene encodes CDR1 LGHDT and CDR2 YNNKEL (reference sequence). The germline V and J ends were trimmed by 4 bases and 1 base, with 11 bases remaining between them. CDR3 sequence reads: CASSLMRFSGNTIYF. For the CDR3, the DNA is TGTGCCAGCAGCCTTATGAGGTTTTCTGGAAACACCATATATTTT.

V usage is TRBV4-3 and J usage is TRBJ2-5; no clear D. The CDR3 covers 16 residues. Germline values: CDR1 LGHNA, CDR2 YSLEER. V was shortened by 3 bases and J by 5 bases, with 19 bases between the two germline ends. CDR3 loop: CASSHDQDAEVETQYF. The CDR3 nucleotides read TGCGCCAGCAGCCATGATCAAGACGCCGAGGTCGAGACCCAGTACTTC.

This clone appeared once. This CDR3 reads CASSLNARRNTGELFF. Here the CDR3 DNA reads TGTGCCAGCAGCTTAAACGCAAGGAGGAACACCGGGGAGCTGTTTTTT. The J gene is TRBJ2-2, the V gene TRBV7-2; D is unclear. CDR1 is SGHTA and CDR2 is FQGNSA in the germline V gene. CDR3 length: 16 amino acids. Trimming stripped 2 bases from V and 1 base from J, with 11 bases between.

The rearrangement uses TRBV3-1 (or the pseudogene TRBV3-2) and TRBJ1-5, with D perhaps matching TRBD1 (6 bases). Germline V gives CDR1 LGHDT, CDR2 YNNKEL (reference sequence). V dropped 4 bases and J dropped 7 bases, with 17 bases sitting between them. CDR3 size: 15 residues. Here the CDR3 reads CASSRPTGLRQPQHF. The CDR3 DNA reads as TGTGCCAGCAGCCGCCCAACAGGGCTGAGGCAGCCCCAGCATTTT.

The V call is TRBV3-1 (or the pseudogene TRBV3-2), the J call TRBJ2-2, with 8 bases fitting TRBD1. V shed 3 bases and J 5 bases; nucleotides not matched to a gene: 2. Germline V gene sequence: CDR1 LGHDT, CDR2 YNNKEL (reference sequence). This CDR3 has 14 residues. CDR3 sequence: CASSQRQGTGELFF. As DNA, the CDR3 is TGTGCCAGCAGCCAGAGACAGGGGACCGGGGAGCTGTTTTTT.

The chain is built from TRBV28 and TRBJ2-1, with 9 positions matching TRBD2. Losses at the gene ends were 7 bases for V and 4 bases for J; bases not matched to a gene: 11. This CDR3 is 16 amino acids long. Germline assignment: CDR1 MDHEN and CDR2 SYDVKM. This chain's CDR3 is CASKGLAGHLYNEQFF. The CDR3 DNA follows: TGTGCCAGCAAAGGGCTAGCGGGGCACCTGTACAATGAGCAGTTCTTC.

This clone has more than one count but fewer than ten. This sequence joins TRBV19 and TRBJ1-6; D is unresolved. Germline V gene data show CDR1 as LNHDA and CDR2 as SQIVND (reference sequence). The CDR3 has 14 amino acids. V lost 7 bases and J lost 6, with 13 bases in between. The CDR3 nucleotides read TGTGCCAGTAATTTGGGCCCCTCTAATTCACCCCTCCACTTT. Encoded protein: CASNLGPSNSPLHF. The complete variable domain, with remaining parts taken from reference TRBV19 and TRBJ1-6, reads DGGITQSPKYLFRKEGQNVTLSCEQNLNHDAMYWYRQDPGQGLRLIYYSQIVNDFQKGDIAEGYSVSREKKESFPLTVTSAQKNPTAFYLCASNLGPSNSPLHFGNGTRLTVT.

This rearrangement joins TRBV24-1 to TRBJ2-3; no definite D call. V lost 2 bases and J 6 bases, leaving 17 bases between the germline ends. The CDR3 loop spans 16 amino acids. Germline V gives CDR1 KGHDR, CDR2 SFDVKD. The CDR3 bases are TGTGCCACCAGTGATTCAAGTTATTACCCTCGGGATACGCAGTATTTT. Amino acid sequence: CATSDSSYYPRDTQYF.

The V and J genes are TRBV14 and TRBJ2-1; 9 bases are a match to TRBD2. Looked up from germline, CDR1 is SGHDN and CDR2 is FVKESK. The CDR3 spans 15 residues. The V gene end was trimmed by 3 bases and the J gene end by 4 bases; junction bases not matched to a gene: 4. The CDR3 DNA is TGTGCCAGCAGCCAGTTGAGCGGGGGGTACAATGAGCAGTTCTTC. It translates to CASSQLSGGYNEQFF.

The J gene is TRBJ2-1, the V gene TRBV9; no definite D call. The V gene lost 0 bases and the J gene lost 10 bases, with 8 bases spanning the gap. The CDR3 runs to 12 residues. CDR1 and CDR2 from the germline V gene are SGDLS and YYNGEE. The CDR3 region has the DNA TGTGCCAGCAGCGTAGGGGTGGAGGAGCAGTTCTTC. This encodes CASSVGVEEQFF. The variable domain in full, with the rest retrieved from reference TRBV9 and TRBJ2-1, is DSGVTQTPKHLITATGQRVTLRCSPRSGDLSVYWYQQSLDQGLQFLIQYYNGEERAKGNILERFSAQQFPDLHSELNLSSLELGDSALYFCASSVGVEEQFFGPGTRLTVL.

As to this clone: Other DNA sequences in the sample encode the same CDR3. The chain couples TRBV12-3 or TRBV12-4 to TRBJ2-7; D is perhaps TRBD2 (6 bases). The CDR3 is 13 residues long. V lost 3 bases and J lost 2, with 8 bases in between. The CDR3 loop reads CASSFGGTYEQYF. The CDR3 bases are TGTGCCAGCAGTTTTGGCGGGACCTACGAGCAGTACTTC.